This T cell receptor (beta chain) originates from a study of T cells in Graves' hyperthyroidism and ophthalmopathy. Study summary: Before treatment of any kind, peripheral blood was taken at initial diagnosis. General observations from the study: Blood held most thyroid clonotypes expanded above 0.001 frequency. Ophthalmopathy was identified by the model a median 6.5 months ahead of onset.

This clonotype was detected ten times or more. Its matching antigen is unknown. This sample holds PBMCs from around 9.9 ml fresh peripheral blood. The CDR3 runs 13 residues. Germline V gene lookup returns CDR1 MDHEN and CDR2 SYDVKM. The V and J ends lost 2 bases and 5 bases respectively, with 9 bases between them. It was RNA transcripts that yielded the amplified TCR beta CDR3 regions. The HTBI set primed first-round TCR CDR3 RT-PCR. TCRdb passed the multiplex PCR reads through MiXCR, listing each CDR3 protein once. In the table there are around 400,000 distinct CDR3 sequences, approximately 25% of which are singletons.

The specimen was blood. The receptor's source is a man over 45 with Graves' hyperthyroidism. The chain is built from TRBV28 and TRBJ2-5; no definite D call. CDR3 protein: CASSLIHLETQYF. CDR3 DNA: TGTGCCAGCAGTTTAATCCACTTGGAGACCCAGTACTTC.